The 7 T cell receptor beta chains listed next were all sequenced from one sample in a study of identical twins. TCRdb independently ran MiXCR on the 5' RACE reads; one entry per CDR3 protein. The data show roughly 290,000 distinct CDR3 sequences, over 8.5% seen once. This same sample was also taken into another study, of yellow fever vaccine responses in identical twins.

Sequenced input: CD8+ T cells sorted from blood. These receptors all come from a woman aged 18 to 35 in good health.

Ten or more counts support this clonotype. The chain employs TRBV7-2 and TRBJ2-7, with TRBD2 identical over 10 bases. This CDR3 comprises 15 residues. J was trimmed by 5 bases and V by 3 bases; bases with no gene match: 7. CDR1 and CDR2 from the germline V gene are SGHTA and FQGNSA. In nucleotides, the CDR3 is TGTGCCAGCAGCTTGATGAGCGGGAGGGACGACGAGCAGTACTTC. It is translated as CASSLMSGRDDEQYF.

This clonotype came up many times. The chain has TRBV7-6 and TRBJ1-6; 10 bases map to TRBD1. Germline CDR1 and CDR2: SGHVS and FNYEAQ. The junction had 8 bases not matched to a gene; V was cut back by 5 bases and J by 10 bases. CDR3 size: 15 residues. CDR3 DNA: TGTGCCAGCAGCGCGGGGACAGGGGAAGGGTCACCCCTCCACTTT. This gives the protein CASSAGTGEGSPLHF.

This clonotype was detected only a few times. This chain links TRBV2 with TRBJ2-2; the match to TRBD1 covers 7 bases. This CDR3 contains 16 residues. Per germline, CDR1 SNHLY and CDR2 FYNNEI. The trim removed 8 bases at V and 7 bases at J, leaving 16 bases unmatched. CDR3 residues: CASLVKWQGESGELFF. CDR3 DNA sequence: TGTGCCAGCCTAGTCAAATGGCAGGGGGAGAGCGGGGAGCTGTTTTTT.

This clonotype was observed a handful of times. The chain employs TRBV5-1 and TRBJ2-1; maybe TRBD2 (7 bases). The CDR3 covers 15 residues. CDR1 and CDR2 from the germline V gene are SGHRS and YFSETQ. V dropped 2 bases and J dropped 4 bases, with 13 bases sitting between them. The CDR3 nucleotides are TGCGCCAGCAGCTTTGGGGGGAGGGGGTACAATGAGCAGTTCTTC. This encodes CASSFGGRGYNEQFF.

This clonotype was detected only a few times. The V and J genes are TRBV12-3 or TRBV12-4 and TRBJ1-2; perhaps TRBD1 as D (5 bases). The CDR3 is 13 residues long. V gave up 2 bases and J gave up 3 bases, with 7 bases separating them. CDR3 coding DNA: TGTGCCAGCAGTTTAATGGGGGACTATGGCTACACCTTC. Translating gives CASSLMGDYGYTF.

This clonotype was counted at least ten times. The chain has TRBV27 and TRBJ1-5; the D is unclear. The germline CDR1 and CDR2 sequences are MNHEY and SMNVEV (reference sequence). V was shortened by 8 bases and J by 2 bases, with 1 base between the two germline ends. The CDR3 runs 10 residues. The CDR3 loop is CASGNQPQHF. CDR3 in DNA: TGTGCCAGCGGCAATCAGCCCCAGCATTTT.

Ten or more counts support this clonotype. The rearrangement uses TRBV5-4 and TRBJ2-3; 7 bases line up with TRBD2. From germline, CDR1 is SGHNT and CDR2 YYREEE (reference sequence). J gave up 4 bases and V 0 bases, and 2 bases lay outside the gene matches. CDR3 length: 14 amino acids. The DNA of the CDR3 is TGTGCCAGCAGCTTGGAGGGAGGGGCAGATACGCAGTATTTT. Translating gives CASSLEGGADTQYF.